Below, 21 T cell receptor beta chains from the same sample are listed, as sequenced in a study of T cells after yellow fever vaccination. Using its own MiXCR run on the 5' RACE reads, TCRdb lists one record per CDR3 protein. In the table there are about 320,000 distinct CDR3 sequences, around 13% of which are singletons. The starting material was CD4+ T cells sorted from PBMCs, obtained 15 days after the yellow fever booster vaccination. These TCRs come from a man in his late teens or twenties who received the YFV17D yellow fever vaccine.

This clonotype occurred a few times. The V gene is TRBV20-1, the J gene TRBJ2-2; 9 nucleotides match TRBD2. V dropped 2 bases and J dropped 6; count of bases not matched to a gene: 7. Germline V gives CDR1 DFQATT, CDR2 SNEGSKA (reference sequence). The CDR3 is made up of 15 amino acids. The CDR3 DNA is TGCAGTGCTAGAAGATTGCGGGGGGGTGCCGGGGAGCTGTTTTTT. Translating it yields CSARRLRGGAGELFF.

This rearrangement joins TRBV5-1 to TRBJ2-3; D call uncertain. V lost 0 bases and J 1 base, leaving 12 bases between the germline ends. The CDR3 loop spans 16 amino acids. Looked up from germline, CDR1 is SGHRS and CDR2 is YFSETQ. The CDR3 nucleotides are TGCGCCAGCAGCTTGGAGGGAATCCTGCGCACAGATACGCAGTATTTT. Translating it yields CASSLEGILRTDTQYF.

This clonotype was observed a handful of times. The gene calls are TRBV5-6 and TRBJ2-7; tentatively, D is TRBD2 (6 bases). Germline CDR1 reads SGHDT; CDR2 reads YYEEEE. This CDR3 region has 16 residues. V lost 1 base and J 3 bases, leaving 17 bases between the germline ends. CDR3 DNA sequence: TGTGCCAGCAGCTTGAAAGGGGCTAGCGAACTCTACGAGCAGTACTTC. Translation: CASSLKGASELYEQYF.

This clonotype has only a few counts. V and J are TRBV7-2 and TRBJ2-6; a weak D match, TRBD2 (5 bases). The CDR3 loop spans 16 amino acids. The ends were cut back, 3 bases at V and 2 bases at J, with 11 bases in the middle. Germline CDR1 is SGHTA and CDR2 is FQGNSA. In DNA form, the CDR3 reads TGTGCCAGCAGCTTGGGCGGGCCCGCTGGGGCCAACGTCCTGACTTTC. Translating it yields CASSLGGPAGANVLTF.

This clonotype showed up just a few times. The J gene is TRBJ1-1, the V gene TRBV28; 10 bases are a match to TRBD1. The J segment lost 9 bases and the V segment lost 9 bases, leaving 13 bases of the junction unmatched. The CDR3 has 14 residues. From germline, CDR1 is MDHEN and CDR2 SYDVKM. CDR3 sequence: CASGGRGTGEKAFF. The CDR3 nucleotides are TGTGCCAGTGGTGGAAGGGGGACAGGGGAGAAAGCTTTCTTT.

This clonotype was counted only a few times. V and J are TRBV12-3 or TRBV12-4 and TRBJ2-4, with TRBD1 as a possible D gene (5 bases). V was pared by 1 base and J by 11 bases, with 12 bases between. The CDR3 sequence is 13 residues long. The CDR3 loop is CASSLGGGQVQYF. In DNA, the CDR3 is TGTGCCAGCAGTTTAGGGGGTGGACAAGTTCAGTACTTC.

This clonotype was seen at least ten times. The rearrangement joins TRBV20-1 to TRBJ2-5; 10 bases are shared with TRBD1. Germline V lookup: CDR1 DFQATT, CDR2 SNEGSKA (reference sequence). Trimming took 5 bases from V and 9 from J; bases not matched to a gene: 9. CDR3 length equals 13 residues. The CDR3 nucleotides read TGCAGTGCTGTCCCGGGACAGGGGAGTGCCCAGTACTTC. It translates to CSAVPGQGSAQYF.

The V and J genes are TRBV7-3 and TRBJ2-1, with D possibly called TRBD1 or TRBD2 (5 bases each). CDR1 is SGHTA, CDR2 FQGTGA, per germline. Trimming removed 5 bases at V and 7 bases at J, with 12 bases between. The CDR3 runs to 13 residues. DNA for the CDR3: TGTGCCAGCAGCCCGGGACCGGTGAATGAGCAGTTCTTC. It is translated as CASSPGPVNEQFF.

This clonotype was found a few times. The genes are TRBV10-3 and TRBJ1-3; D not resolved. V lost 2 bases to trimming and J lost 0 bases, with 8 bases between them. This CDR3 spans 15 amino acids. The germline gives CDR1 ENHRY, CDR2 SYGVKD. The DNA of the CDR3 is TGTGCCATCAGTGAGAGTGGGAGCTCTGGAAACACCATATATTTT. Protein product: CAISESGSSGNTIYF.

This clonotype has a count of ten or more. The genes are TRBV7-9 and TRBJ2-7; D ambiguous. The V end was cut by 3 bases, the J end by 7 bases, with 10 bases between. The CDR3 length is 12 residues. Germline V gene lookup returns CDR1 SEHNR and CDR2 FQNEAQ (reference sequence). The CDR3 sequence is CASSFSAGEQYV. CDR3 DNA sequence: TGTGCCAGCAGCTTCTCCGCTGGGGAGCAGTACGTC.

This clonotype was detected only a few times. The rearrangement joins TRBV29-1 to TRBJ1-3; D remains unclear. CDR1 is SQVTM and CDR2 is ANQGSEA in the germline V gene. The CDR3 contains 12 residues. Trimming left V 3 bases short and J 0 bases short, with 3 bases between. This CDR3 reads CSVESSGNTIYF. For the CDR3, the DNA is TGCAGCGTTGAGAGCTCTGGAAACACCATATATTTT.

CDR3 sequence (DNA): TGTGCCAGCAGTCGGGACAGGGACGCAGATACGCAGTATTTT. Protein sequence: CASSRDRDADTQYF. The chain is built from TRBV6-5 and TRBJ2-3; 9 bases map to TRBD1. Germline-derived CDR1 and CDR2 are MNHEY and SVGAGI. The CDR3 extends over 14 amino acids. V gave up 5 bases and J gave up 4 bases; unmatched junction bases: 4.

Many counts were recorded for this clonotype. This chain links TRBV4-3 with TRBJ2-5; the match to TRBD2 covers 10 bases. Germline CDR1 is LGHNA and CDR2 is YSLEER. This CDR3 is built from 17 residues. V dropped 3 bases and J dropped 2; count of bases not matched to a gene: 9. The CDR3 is CASSQKVGLADQETQYF. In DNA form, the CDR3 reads TGCGCCAGCAGCCAGAAGGTCGGACTAGCGGATCAAGAGACCCAGTACTTC.

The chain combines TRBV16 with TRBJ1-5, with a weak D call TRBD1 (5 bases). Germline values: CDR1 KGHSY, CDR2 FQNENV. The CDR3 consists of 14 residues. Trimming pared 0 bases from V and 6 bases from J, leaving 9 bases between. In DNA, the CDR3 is TGTGCCAGCAGCCAATCGGGGGGGGGTCAGCCCCAGCATTTT. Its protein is CASSQSGGGQPQHF.

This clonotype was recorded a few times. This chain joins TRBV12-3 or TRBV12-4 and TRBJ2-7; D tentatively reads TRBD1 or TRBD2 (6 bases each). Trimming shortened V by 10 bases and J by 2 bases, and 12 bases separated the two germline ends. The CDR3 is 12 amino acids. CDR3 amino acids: CAKPRDTYEQYV. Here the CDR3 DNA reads TGTGCCAAACCGCGGGACACCTACGAGCAGTACGTC.

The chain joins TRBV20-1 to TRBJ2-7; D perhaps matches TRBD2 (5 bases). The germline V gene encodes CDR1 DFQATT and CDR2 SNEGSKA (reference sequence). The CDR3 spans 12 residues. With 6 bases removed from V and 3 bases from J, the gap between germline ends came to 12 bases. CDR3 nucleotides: TGCAGTGCAGCGTTACGGGGCTACGAGCAGTACTTC. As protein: CSAALRGYEQYF.

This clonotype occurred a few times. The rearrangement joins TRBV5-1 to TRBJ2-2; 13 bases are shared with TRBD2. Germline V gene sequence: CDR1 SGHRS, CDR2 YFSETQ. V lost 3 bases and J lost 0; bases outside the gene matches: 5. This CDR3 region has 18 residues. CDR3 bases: TGCGCCAGCAGCTACGGACTAGCGGGGGCTACGAACACCGGGGAGCTGTTTTTT. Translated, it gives CASSYGLAGATNTGELFF.

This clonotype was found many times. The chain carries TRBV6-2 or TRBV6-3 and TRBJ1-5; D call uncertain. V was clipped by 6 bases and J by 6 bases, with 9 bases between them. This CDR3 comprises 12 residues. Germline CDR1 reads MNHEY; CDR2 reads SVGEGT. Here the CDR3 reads CASSPRTQPQHF. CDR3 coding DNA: TGTGCCAGCAGCCCGAGAACTCAGCCCCAGCATTTT.

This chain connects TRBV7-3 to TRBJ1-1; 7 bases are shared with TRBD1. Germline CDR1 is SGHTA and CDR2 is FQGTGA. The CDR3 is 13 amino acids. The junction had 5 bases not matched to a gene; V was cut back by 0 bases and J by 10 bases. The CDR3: CASSLTVGTVAFF. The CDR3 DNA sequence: TGTGCCAGCAGCTTAACGGTAGGGACAGTAGCTTTCTTT. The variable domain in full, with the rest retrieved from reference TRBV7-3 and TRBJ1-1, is GAGVSQTPSNKVTEKGKYVELRCDPISGHTALYWYRQSLGQGPEFLIYFQGTGAADDSGLPNDRFFAVRPEGSVSTLKIQRTERGDSAVYLCASSLTVGTVAFFGQGTRLTVV.

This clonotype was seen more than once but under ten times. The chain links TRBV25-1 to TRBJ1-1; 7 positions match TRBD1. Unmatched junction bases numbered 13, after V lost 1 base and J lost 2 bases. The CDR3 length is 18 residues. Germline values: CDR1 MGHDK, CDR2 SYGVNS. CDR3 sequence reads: CASSESGRGPWQNTEAFF. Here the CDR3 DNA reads TGTGCCAGCAGTGAATCCGGGAGGGGGCCTTGGCAAAACACTGAAGCTTTCTTT.

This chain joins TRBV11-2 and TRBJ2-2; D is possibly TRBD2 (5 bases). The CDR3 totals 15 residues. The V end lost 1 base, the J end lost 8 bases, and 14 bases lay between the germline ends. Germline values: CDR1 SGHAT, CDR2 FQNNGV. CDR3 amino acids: CASSLVRVGSGELFF. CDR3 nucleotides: TGTGCCAGCAGCTTAGTGCGGGTCGGATCAGGGGAGCTGTTTTTT.